This T cell receptor beta chain was identified in a study of sequential checkpoint blockade in melanoma (dated by TCRdb to the late 2010s). Regarding the study in general: Patients were assigned by 1:1 randomization to either first-line nivolumab followed by ipilimumab (arm A) or ipilimumab followed by nivolumab (arm B). Both trial sequences were followed by maintenance nivolumab. Points the paper makes about the study in general: Larger, independent patient cohorts are needed to validate the response-prediction model that combines TCR metrics and mutation burden.

The treatment or condition label, as the study defines it: randomized to nivolumab then ipilimumab (arm A) or the reverse (arm B). Prior DNA-damaging chemotherapy had not been received by any trial patient. Live CD3+CD8+ cells negative for CD19 and CD56 were sorted from thawed PBMCs on a FACS Aria II flow cytometer. Samples were obtained from patients with melanoma enrolled in CheckMate 064, a randomized, open-label phase II trial of sequential checkpoint blockade. Peripheral blood mononuclear cells were obtained through leukapheresis, purified using Ficoll-Paque, and frozen in human serum containing approximately 10% DMSO. Immediately after sorting, the purity of the sorted blood CD3+CD8+ cells was confirmed to be >98%, and DNA was then extracted. This clone has just one count. Its specific antigen is unknown. Per-base qualities were not stored, and no clone one base away is much larger. The immunoSEQ Assay was used to immunosequence TCRbeta CDR3 regions from genomic DNA. Before high-throughput sequencing, the genomic DNA was amplified using bias-controlled multiplex PCR. The authors processed their data as follows. To quantify the absolute abundance of each unique TCRbeta CDR3 region, the sequences were collapsed and filtered. Clonality, defined as 1 minus Pielou's evenness, was calculated using only productive rearrangements. Clones with significantly greater frequencies in on-treatment versus baseline samples were identified using a previously published method. Not all clones reach the TCRdb copy of this immuneACCESS table, which keeps in-frame sequences only. Checked studies attribute under half of the gap to unresolved V genes and leave the rest unexplained. From that table come the V and J calls and clone size; the DNA was used to work out D and trimming. The sample has about 11,000 clones on record, 78% of them singletons. The ten most abundant clones make up over 9% of the sample.

CDR1 and CDR2, per the germline V gene, are SGHVS and FQNEAQ. Relative to germline, V is missing 5 bases and J is missing 6 bases, with 8 bases of the junction outside any gene match. There are 15 amino acids in the CDR3, from cysteine to phenylalanine inclusive. The only DNA kept is the CDR3, 45 bases in frame from the first base. The chain joins TRBV7-8 to TRBJ2-7; TRBD2 fits 12 bases in the junction. This receptor was identified in a human donor with melanoma. This specimen was CD8+ T cells sorted from blood (inferred from file names), taken from a patient given nivolumab and ipilimumab in sequence. The sequence in DNA is TGTGCCAGCAGCCACGGACTAGCGGGATCTTCCGAGCAGTACTTC. Its protein reads: CASSHGLAGSSEQYF. The CDR3 plus the reference TRBV7-8 and TRBJ2-7 genes for the other parts give the full variable domain: GAGVSQSPRYKVAKRGQDVALRCDPISGHVSLFWYQQALGQGPEFLTYFQNEAQLDKSGLPSDRFFAERPEGSVSTLKIQRTQQEDSAVYLCASSHGLAGSSEQYFGPGTRLTVT.